The source of this T cell receptor (beta chain) is a study of cytomegalovirus exposure and HLA in healthy donors. The PCR contained 60 Vbeta and 13 Jbeta primers. The assay was immunoSEQ multiplex PCR, and TCRdb's table has in-frame clones only and misses some. The table includes around 190,000 clones, 70% to 90% detected once. Study-level findings and limits: Accurate prediction of most subjects' HLA-A and HLA-B alleles from TCR beta sequences was reported. As was reported, the classifier diagnosed cytomegalovirus status with high specificity and sensitivity.

A few counts support this clone. Antigen: not known. The sequencing sample was made of PBMCs. This clonotype originated in a woman between 18 and 29 years old in good health and CMV-seronegative.

DNA of the CDR3: TGTGCCAGCACCCATGAGGATTCACCCCTCCACTTT. Its protein product is CASTHEDSPLHF. The chain combines TRBV27 with TRBJ1-6, with D uncertain. Germline CDR1 is MNHEY and CDR2 is SMNVEV (reference sequence). The germline V and J ends were trimmed by 7 bases and 8 bases, with 9 bases remaining between them. This CDR3 is 12 amino acids long.